Listed below are T cell receptor beta chains from one sample, sequenced in a study of blood T cell repertoires in COVID-19. Profiled with immunoSEQ multiplex PCR; TCRdb holds only in-frame clones, not every one. The table lists about 100,000 clones, over 80% of them singletons. The specimen was peripheral blood. These receptor sequences come from a man aged 50-60 years with acute or convalescent COVID-19. Both conserved end residues are part of each CDR3. The D gene is left open where the match is weak.

V	D	J	CDR3
TRBV15	TRBD1	TRBJ1-1	CATSRNPGQGSEAFF
TRBV6-5	NA	TRBJ1-6	CASSYLSGGSSPLHF
TRBV27	NA	TRBJ1-4	CASRKRSANEKLFF
TRBV6-5	TRBD1	TRBJ2-5	CAGYDRGGETQYF
TRBV11-1	TRBD1	TRBJ2-7	CASSPRQGWAYEQYF
TRBV6-6	NA	TRBJ2-3	CASSYSIEVVTQYF
TRBV9	TRBD1	TRBJ1-2	CASTGTDYGYTF
TRBV27	TRBD2	TRBJ2-3	CASSTGLAGSTDTQYF
TRBV19	TRBD1	TRBJ1-1	CASTTTGGSTEAFF
TRBV4-1	TRBD1	TRBJ1-2	CASSQDGRAGGYYGYTF
TRBV19	TRBD1	TRBJ1-2	CASSSTGGLYGYTF
TRBV5-1	NA	TRBJ2-5	CASSYSGWETQYF
TRBV3-1/TRBV3-2	NA	TRBJ1-1	CASSQLLMHSRNTEAFF
TRBV7-8	TRBD2	TRBJ2-2	CASSGASGPTGELFF
TRBV2	TRBD1	TRBJ1-2	CASFSLYRGSNYGYTF
TRBV4-1	NA	TRBJ2-7	CASSQAQVPYEQYF
TRBV6-5	NA	TRBJ1-3	CATSAGSSGNTIYF